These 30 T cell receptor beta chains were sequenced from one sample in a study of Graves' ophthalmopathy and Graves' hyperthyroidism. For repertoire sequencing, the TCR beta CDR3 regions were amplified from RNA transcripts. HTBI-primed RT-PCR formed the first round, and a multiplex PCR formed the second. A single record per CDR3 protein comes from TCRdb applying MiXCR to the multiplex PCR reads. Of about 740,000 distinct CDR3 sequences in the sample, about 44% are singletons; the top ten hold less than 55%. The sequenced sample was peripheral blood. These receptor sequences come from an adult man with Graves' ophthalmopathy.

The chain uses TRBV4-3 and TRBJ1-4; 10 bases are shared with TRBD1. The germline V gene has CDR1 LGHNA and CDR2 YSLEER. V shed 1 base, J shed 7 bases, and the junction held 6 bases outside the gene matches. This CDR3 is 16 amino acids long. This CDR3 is CASSQVFRDRGEKLFF. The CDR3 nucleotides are TGCGCCAGCAGCCAAGTTTTCCGGGACAGGGGTGAAAAACTGTTTTTT.

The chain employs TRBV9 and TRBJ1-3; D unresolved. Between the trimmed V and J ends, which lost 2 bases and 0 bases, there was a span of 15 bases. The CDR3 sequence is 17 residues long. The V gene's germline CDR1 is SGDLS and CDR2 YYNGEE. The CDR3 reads CASSVSASGSSGNTIYF. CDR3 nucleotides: TGTGCCAGCAGCGTGTCCGCCTCCGGTAGCTCTGGAAACACCATATATTTT.

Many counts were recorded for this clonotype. CDR3 in amino acids: CAISRDRSQETQYF. CDR3 nucleotide sequence: TGTGCCATCAGCCGGGACAGATCCCAAGAGACCCAGTACTTC. The chain has TRBV10-3 and TRBJ2-5; 7 positions agree with TRBD1. The CDR3 length is 14 residues. CDR1 is ENHRY, CDR2 SYGVKD, per germline. Unmatched junction bases numbered 5, after V lost 6 bases and J lost 1 base.

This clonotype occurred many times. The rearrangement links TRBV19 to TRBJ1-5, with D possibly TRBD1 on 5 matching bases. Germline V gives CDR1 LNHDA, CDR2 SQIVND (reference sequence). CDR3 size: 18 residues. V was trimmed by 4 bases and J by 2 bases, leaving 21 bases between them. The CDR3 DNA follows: TGTGCCAGTAGTAGCGAGGGCAGGGTCGATTCGGGCAATCAGCCCCAGCATTTT. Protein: CASSSEGRVDSGNQPQHF.

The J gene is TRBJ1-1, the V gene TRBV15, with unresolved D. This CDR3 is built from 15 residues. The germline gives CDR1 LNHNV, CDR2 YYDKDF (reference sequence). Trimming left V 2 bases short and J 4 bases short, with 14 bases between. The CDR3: CATSRFAQLGTEAFF. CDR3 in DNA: TGTGCCACCAGCAGATTCGCACAATTGGGCACTGAAGCTTTCTTT.

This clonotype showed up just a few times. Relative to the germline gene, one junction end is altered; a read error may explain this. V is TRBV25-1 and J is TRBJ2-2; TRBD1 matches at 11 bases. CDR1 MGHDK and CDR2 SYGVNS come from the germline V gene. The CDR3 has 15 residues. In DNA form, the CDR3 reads TGCGCCAGCAGCAATCCGGGACAGGGGGCCGGGGAGCTGTTTTTT. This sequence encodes CASSNPGQGAGELFF.

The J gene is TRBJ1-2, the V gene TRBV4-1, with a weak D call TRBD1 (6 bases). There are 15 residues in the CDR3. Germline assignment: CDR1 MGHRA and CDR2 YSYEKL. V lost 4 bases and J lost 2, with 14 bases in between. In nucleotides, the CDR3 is TGCGCCAGCAGCCTTAGGACAGCCCAAAACTATGGCTACACCTTC. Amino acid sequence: CASSLRTAQNYGYTF.

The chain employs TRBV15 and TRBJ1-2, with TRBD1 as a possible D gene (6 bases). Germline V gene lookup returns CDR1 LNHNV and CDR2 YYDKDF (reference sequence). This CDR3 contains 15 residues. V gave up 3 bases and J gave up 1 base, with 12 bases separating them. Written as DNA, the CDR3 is TGTGCCACCAGCAGCTTGGACAGCTATAACTATGGCTACACCTTC. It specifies CATSSLDSYNYGYTF.

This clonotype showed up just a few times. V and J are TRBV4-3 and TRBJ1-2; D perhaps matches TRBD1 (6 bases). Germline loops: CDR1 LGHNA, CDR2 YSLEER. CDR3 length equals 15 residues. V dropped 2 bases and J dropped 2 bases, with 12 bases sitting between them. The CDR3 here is CASSQSPQGNYGYTF. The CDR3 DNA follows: TGCGCCAGCAGCCAATCACCTCAGGGGAACTATGGCTACACCTTC.

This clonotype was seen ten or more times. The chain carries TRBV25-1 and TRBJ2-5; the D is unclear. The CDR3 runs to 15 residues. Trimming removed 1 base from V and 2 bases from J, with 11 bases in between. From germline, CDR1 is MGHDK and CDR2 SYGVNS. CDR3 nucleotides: TGTGCCAGCAGTGAATCTCCTCCAAAACAAGAGACCCAGTACTTC. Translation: CASSESPPKQETQYF.

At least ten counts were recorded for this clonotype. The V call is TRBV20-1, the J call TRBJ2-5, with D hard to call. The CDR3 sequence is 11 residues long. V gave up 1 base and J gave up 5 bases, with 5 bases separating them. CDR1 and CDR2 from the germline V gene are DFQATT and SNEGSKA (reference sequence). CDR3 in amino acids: CSARGPETQYF. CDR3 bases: TGCAGTGCTAGAGGTCCGGAGACCCAGTACTTC.

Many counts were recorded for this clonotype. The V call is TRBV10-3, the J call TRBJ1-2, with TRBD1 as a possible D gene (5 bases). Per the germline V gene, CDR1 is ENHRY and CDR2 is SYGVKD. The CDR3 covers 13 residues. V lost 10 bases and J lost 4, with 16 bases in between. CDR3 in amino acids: CASSQSGGYGYTF. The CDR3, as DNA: TGTGCCAGCAGCCAGAGTGGGGGCTATGGCTACACCTTC.

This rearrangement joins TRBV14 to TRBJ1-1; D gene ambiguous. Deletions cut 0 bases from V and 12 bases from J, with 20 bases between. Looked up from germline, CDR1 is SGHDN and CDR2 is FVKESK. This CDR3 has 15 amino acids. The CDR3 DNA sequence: TGTGCCAGCAGCCAAGATGAAGGGTCAGGTAGCCGCCCTTTCTTT. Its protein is CASSQDEGSGSRPFF.

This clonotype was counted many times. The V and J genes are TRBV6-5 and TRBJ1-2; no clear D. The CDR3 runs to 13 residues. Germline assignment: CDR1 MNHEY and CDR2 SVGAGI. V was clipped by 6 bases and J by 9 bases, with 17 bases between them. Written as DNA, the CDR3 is TGTGCCAGCAGGTCGCATTCTCGGTTGAGCTACACCTTC. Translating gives CASRSHSRLSYTF.

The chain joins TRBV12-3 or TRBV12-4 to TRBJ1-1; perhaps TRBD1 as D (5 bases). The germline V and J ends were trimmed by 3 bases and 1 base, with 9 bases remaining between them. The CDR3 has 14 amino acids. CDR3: CASSFGAANTEAFF. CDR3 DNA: TGTGCCAGCAGTTTCGGGGCAGCGAACACTGAAGCTTTCTTT.

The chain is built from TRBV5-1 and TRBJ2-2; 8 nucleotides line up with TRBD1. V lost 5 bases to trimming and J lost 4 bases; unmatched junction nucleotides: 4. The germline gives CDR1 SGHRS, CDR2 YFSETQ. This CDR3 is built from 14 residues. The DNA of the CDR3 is TGCGCCAGCAGACGGACAGGGACCACCGGGGAGCTGTTTTTT. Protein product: CASRRTGTTGELFF.

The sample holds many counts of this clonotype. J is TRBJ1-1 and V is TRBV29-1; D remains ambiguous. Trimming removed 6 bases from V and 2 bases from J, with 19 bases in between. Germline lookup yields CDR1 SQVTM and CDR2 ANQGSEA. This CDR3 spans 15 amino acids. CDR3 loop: CSVGLNQRANTEAFF. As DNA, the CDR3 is TGCAGCGTCGGCCTTAATCAAAGGGCCAACACTGAAGCTTTCTTT.

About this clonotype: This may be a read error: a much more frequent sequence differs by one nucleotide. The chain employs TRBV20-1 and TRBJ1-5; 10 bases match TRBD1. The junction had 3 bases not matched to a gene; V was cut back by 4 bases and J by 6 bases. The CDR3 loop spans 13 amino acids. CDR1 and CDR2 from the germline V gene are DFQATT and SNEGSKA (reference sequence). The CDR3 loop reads CSAKGQGSQPQHF. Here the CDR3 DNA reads TGCAGTGCTAAGGGACAGGGGAGTCAGCCCCAGCATTTT.

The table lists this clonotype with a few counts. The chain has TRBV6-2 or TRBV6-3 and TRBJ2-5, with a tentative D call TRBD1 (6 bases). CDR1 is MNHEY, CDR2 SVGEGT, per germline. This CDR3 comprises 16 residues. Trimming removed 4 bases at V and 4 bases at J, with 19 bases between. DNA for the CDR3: TGTGCCAGCAGTTCCCCCCGGGACACCTGGAGAGAGACCCAGTACTTC. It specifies CASSSPRDTWRETQYF.

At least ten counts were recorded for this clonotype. The CDR3 sequence: CASSEAGTSEQETQYF. Here the CDR3 DNA reads TGCGCCAGCAGTGAGGCCGGGACTAGCGAACAAGAGACCCAGTACTTC. The chain has TRBV10-1 and TRBJ2-5; 10 bases match TRBD2. The germline V gene encodes CDR1 WNHNN and CDR2 SYGVQD (reference sequence). V lost 2 bases to trimming and J lost 2 bases; unmatched junction nucleotides: 5. CDR3 size: 16 residues.

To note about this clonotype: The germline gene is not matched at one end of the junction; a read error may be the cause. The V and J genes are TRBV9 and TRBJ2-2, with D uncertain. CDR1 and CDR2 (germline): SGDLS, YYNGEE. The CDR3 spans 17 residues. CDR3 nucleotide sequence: TGCGCCAGCAGCCAGACAAGAGACTTACAGAACACCGGGGAGCTGTTTTTT. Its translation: CASSQTRDLQNTGELFF.

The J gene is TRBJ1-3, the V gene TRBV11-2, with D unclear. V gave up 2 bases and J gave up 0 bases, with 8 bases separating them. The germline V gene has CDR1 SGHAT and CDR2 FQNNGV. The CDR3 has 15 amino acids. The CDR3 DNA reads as TGTGCCAGCAGCTTATCCGGAAACTCTGGAAACACCATATATTTT. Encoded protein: CASSLSGNSGNTIYF.

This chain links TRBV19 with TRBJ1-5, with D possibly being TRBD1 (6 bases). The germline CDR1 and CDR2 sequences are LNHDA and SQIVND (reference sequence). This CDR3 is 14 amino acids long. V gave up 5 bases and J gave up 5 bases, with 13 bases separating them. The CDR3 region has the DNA TGTGCCAGTAGTGGAATCAACAGGGATCAGCCCCAGCATTTT. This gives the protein CASSGINRDQPQHF.

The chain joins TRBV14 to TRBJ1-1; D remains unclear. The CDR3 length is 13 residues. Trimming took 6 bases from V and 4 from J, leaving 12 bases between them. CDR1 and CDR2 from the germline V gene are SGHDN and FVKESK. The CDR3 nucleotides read TGTGCCAGCAGTCGGGGTTTTTCCACTGAAGCTTTCTTT. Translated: CASSRGFSTEAFF.

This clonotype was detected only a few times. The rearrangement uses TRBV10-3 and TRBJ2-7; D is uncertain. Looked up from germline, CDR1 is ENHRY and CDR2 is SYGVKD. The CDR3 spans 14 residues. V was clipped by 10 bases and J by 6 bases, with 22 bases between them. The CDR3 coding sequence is TGTGCCAGCGATTCCCGCCTCCTCCCGGGCGAGCAGTACTTC. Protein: CASDSRLLPGEQYF.

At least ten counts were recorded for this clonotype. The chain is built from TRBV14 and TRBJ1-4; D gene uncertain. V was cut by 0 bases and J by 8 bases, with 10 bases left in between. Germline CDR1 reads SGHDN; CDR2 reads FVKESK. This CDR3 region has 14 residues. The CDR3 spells CASSQEQLGEKLFF. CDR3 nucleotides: TGTGCCAGCAGCCAAGAACAGCTAGGAGAAAAACTGTTTTTT.

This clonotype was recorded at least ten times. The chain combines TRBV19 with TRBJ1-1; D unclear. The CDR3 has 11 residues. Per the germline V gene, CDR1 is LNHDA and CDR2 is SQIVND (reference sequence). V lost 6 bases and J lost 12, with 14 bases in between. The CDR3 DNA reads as TGTGCCAGTAGAATGGGCCGGTCGACTTTCTTT. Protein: CASRMGRSTFF.

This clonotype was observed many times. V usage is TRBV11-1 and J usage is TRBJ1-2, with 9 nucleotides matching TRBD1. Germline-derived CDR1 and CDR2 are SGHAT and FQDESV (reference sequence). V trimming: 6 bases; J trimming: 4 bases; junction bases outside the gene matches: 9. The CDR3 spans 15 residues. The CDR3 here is CASSEDETGGYGYTF. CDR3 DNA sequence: TGTGCCAGCAGTGAGGACGAGACAGGGGGCTATGGCTACACCTTC.

DNA for the CDR3: TGTGCCAGCAGCTTAATAGCCGGGACAGGGAACTCACCCCTCCACTTT. This translates into CASSLIAGTGNSPLHF. The V and J genes are TRBV7-9 and TRBJ1-6, with 9 bases aligning to TRBD1. V lost 2 bases to trimming and J lost 10 bases; unmatched junction nucleotides: 9. The CDR3 is made up of 16 amino acids. Germline loops: CDR1 SEHNR, CDR2 FQNEAQ (reference sequence).

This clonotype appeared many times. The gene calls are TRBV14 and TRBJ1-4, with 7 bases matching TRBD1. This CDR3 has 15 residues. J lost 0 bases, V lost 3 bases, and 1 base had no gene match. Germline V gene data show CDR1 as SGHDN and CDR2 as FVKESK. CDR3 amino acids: CASSHGQATNEKLFF. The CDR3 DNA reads TGTGCCAGCAGCCACGGACAGGCAACTAATGAAAAACTGTTTTTT.